The source of this T cell receptor beta chain is a study of T cell responses to AZD1222 COVID-19 vaccine. About the study: Second doses at about 4 or about 12 weeks were pooled. Findings of the study overall: Recipients of AZD1222 seropositive at baseline numbered only 5 or 6.

This clone was recorded once. Its antigen remains unidentified. Produced via immunoSEQ multiplex PCR; TCRdb's table is partial and in-frame only. The data contain 200,000 or so clones, about 90% of them seen just once; the ten biggest clones take up roughly 7.7%. This receptor was taken from an adult in good health. The sample here was peripheral blood, taken on day 0 of AZD1222 vaccination.

CDR3 protein: CASSQEGGRKLFF. The CDR3 DNA sequence: TGCGCCAGCAGCCAAGAAGGGGGGAGAAAACTGTTTTTT. V is TRBV4-1 and J is TRBJ1-4; D possibly corresponds to TRBD1 (6 bases). CDR1 is MGHRA, CDR2 YSYEKL, per germline. The CDR3 extends over 13 amino acids. Between the trimmed V and J ends, which lost 0 bases and 10 bases, there was a span of 9 bases.